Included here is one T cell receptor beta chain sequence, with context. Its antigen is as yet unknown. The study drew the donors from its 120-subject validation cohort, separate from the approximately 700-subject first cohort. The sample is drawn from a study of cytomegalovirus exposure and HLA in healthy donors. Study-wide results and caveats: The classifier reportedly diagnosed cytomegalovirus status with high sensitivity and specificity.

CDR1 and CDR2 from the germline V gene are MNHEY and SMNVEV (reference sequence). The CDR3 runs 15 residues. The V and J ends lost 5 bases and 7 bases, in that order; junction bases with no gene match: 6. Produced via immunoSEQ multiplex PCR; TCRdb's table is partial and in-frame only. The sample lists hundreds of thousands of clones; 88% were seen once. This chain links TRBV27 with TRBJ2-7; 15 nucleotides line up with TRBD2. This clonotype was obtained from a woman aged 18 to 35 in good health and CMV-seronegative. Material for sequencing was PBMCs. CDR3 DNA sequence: TGTGCCAGCAGTCCCAGGACTAGCGGGAGGGGTGAGCAGTACTTC. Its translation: CASSPRTSGRGEQYF.